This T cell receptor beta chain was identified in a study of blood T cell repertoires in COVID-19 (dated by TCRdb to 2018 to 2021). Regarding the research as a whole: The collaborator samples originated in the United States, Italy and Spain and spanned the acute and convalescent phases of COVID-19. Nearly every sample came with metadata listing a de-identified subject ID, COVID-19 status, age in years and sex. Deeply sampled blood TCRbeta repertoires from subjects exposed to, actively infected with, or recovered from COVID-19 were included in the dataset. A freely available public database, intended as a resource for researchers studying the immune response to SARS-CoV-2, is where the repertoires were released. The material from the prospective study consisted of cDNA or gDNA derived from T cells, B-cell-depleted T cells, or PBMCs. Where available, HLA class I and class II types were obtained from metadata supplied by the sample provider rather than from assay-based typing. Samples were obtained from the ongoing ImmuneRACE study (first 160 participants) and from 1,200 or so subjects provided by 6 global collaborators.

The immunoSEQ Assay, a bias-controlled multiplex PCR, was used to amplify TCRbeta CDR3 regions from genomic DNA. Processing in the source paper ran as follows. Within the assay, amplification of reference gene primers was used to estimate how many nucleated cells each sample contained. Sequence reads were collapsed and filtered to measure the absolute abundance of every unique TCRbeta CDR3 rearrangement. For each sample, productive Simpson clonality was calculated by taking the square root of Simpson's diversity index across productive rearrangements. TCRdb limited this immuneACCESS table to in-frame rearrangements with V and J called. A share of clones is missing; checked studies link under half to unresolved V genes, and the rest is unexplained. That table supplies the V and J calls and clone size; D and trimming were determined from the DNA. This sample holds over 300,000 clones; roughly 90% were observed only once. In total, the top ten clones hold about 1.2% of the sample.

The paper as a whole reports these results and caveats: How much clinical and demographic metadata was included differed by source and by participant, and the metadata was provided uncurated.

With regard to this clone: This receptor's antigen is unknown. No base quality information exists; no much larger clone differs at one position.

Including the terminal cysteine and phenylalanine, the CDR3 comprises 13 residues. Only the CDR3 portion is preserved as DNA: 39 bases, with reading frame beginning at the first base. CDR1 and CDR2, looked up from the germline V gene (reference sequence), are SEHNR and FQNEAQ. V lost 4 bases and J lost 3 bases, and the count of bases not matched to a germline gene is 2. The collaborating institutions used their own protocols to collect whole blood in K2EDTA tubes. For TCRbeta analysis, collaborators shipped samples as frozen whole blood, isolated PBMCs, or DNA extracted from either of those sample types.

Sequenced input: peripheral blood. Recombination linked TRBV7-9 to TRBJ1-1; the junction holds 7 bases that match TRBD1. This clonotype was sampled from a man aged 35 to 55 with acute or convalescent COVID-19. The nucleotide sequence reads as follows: TGTGCCAGCAGCTACACAGGGGACACTGAAGCTTTCTTT. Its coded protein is CASSYTGDTEAFF.